What follows describes a single TCR beta chain. Its antigen is unidentified. Germline-derived CDR1 and CDR2 are SGHKS and YYEKEE (reference sequence). This CDR3 region has 15 residues. V was pared by 2 bases and J by 5 bases, with 14 bases between. Clones were sequenced by immunoSEQ multiplex PCR, and TCRdb holds only the in-frame ones, with some missing. In the table there are about 57,000 clones, around 60% of which are singletons. This entry comes from a study of cytotoxic CD8 clonotypes in ibrutinib-treated CLL. Study background: There were roughly 12 relapsed/refractory patients and around 15 treatment-naive patients, and 17 were IGHV unmutated.

The study's findings and limits: With treatment, public clonotypes, which were uncommon, either contracted or remained stable.

V and J are TRBV5-5 and TRBJ2-1, with TRBD1 as a possible D gene (6 bases). This receptor was identified in a human donor with chronic lymphocytic leukemia. The sample was PBMCs, taken after 24 months of ibrutinib treatment. The CDR3, as DNA: TGTGCCAGCAGCTTACAGGGAGAGGGGCACAATGAGCAGTTCTTC. Protein: CASSLQGEGHNEQFF.